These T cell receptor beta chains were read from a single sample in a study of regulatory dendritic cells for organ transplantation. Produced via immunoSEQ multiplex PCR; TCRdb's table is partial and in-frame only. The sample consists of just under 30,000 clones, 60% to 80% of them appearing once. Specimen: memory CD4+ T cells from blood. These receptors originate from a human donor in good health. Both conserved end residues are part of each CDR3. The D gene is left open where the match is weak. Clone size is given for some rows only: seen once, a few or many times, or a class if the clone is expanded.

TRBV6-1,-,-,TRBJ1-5,TGTGCCAGCAGTGAAGGTTGGGGACCTAGCAATCAGCCCCAGCATTTT,CASSEGWGPSNQPQHF
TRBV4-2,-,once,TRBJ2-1,TGTGCCAGCAGCCAAGATTCCCAGGCAGGGGAGCAGTTCTTC,CASSQDSQAGEQFF
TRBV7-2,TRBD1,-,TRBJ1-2,TGTGCCAGCAGCTCCTACCTCAGGGGGGACTATGGCTACACCTTC,CASSSYLRGDYGYTF
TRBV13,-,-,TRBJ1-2,TGTGCCAGCACCAAAAACGGGCGTCACTATGGCTACACCTTC,CASTKNGRHYGYTF
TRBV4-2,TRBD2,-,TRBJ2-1,TGTGCCAGCAGCGTAGCGTCCGGGACTACAAAGAACAATGAGCAGTTCTTC,CASSVASGTTKNNEQFF
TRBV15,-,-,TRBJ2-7,TGTGCCACCAGCCTTGGGGGGAGCTCCTACGAGCAGTACTTC,CATSLGGSSYEQYF
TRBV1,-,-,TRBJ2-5,TGCACCAGCAGCCAAGATCGACTAGCGGGACCCGGAGTAAAGACCCAGTACTTC,CTSSQDRLAGPGVKTQYF
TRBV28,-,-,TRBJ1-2,TGTGCCAGCAGTCCTCAAATACAGGGAGTGGACGGCTACACCTTC,CASSPQIQGVDGYTF
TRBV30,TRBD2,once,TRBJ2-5,TGTGCCTGGAGGGAACGGACTAGCGGGAGTAAGAAGACCCAGTACTTC,CAWRERTSGSKKTQYF
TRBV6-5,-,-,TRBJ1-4,TGTGCCAGCAGTTACCTTGCTCACGCAACTAATGAAAAACTGTTTTTT,CASSYLAHATNEKLFF
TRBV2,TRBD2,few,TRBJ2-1,TGTGCCGGACGAGCGGGGAGTTCCTACAATGAGCAGTTCTTC,CAGRAGSSYNEQFF
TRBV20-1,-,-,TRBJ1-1,TGCAGTTCCCCGACCCACACTGAAGCTTTCTTT,CSSPTHTEAFF
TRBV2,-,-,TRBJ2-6,TGTGCCAGCAAAGTCTCTGGGGCCAACGTCCTGACTTTC,CASKVSGANVLTF
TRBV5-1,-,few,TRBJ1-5,TGCGCCAGCAGCTTGTTAGGTTACAGGGACGGAGGCAATCAGCCCCAGCATTTT,CASSLLGYRDGGNQPQHF
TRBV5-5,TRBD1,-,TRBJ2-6,TGTGCCAGCAGCTTGACAGGGGGGCCTGGGGCCAACGTCCTGACTTTC,CASSLTGGPGANVLTF
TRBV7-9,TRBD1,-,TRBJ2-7,TGTGCCAGCAGCACCCGACAGGGGTCCTACGAGCAGTACTTC,CASSTRQGSYEQYF
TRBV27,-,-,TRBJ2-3,TGTGCCAGCAGTTTAAAGGGGGGGGCCTCAGATACGCAGTATTTT,CASSLKGGASDTQYF
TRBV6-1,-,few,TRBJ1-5,TGTGCCAGCATTCCCGCCCCAAATCAGCCCCAGCATTTT,CASIPAPNQPQHF
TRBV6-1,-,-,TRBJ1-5,TGTGCCAGCAGTGAAAACAGGAGCAATCAGCCCCAGCATTTT,CASSENRSNQPQHF
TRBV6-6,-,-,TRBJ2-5,TGTGCCAGCAGGAACTCGGAGGGGTTTGGGACCCAGTACTTC,CASRNSEGFGTQYF
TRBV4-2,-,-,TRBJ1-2,TGTGCCAGCAGCCAAGATCCGGCATATGGCTACACCTTC,CASSQDPAYGYTF
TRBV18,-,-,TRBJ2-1,TGTGCCAGCTCACCACGGGATAGCTACAATGAGCAGTTCTTC,CASSPRDSYNEQFF
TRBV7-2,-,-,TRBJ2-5,TGTGCCAGCAGCTTAGGGACTACAACATACTTC,CASSLGTTTYF
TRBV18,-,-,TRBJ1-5,TGTGCCAGCCCTACCCGGGTCCAGCATAAAAATAGCAATCAGCCCCAGCATTTT,CASPTRVQHKNSNQPQHF
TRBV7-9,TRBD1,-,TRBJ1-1,TGTGCCAGCAGCCCCTGGACAGGGAAGGCGAACACTGAAGCTTTCTTT,CASSPWTGKANTEAFF
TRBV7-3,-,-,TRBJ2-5,TGTGCCAGCAGCTTTTACACGTGGGGGACCCAGTACTTC,CASSFYTWGTQYF
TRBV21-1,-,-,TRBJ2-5,TGTGCCAGCATCCGAGGGACCCAGTACTTC,CASIRGTQYF
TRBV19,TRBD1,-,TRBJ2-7,TGTGCCAGTAGTATGAGGCTTCGGGGACAGGGGGTAGTATACGAGCAGTACTTC,CASSMRLRGQGVVYEQYF
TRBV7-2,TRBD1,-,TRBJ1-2,TGTGCCAGCAGCCTCCCCCTGACAGGGGATGGCTACACCTTC,CASSLPLTGDGYTF
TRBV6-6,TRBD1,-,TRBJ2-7,TGTGCCAGCAGTTACACGACAGGGACGTCCTACGAGCAGTACTTC,CASSYTTGTSYEQYF
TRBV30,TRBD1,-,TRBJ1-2,TGTGCCTGGAGTGGGGCAGGGGGGGACTATGGCTACACCTTC,CAWSGAGGDYGYTF
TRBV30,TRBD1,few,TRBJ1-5,TGTGCCTGGAGTGGACAGGGATATCAGCCCCAGCATTTT,CAWSGQGYQPQHF
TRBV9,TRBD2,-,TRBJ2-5,TGTGCCAGCAGCCCATGGGGGGGACTAGCGGCCCAAGAGACCCAGTACTTC,CASSPWGGLAAQETQYF
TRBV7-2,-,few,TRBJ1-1,TGTGCCAGCAGCTTATGGGAAGACAACACTGAAGCTTTCTTT,CASSLWEDNTEAFF
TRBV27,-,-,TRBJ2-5,TGTGCCAGCAGTATCCGCGGGGTTGGGGGAGAGACCCAGTACTTC,CASSIRGVGGETQYF
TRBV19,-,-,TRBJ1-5,TGTGCCAGTAGTTTCAAGGACTGGGATCAGCCCCAGCATTTT,CASSFKDWDQPQHF
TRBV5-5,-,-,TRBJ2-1,TGTGCCAGCAGCTTGGATGGTGACTCCTACAATGAGCAGTTCTTC,CASSLDGDSYNEQFF
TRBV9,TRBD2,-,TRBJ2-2,TGTGCCAGCAGCCGGGGCGGGAGGAACACCGGGGAGCTGTTTTTT,CASSRGGRNTGELFF
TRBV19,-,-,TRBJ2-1,TGTGCCAGTAGTAGGAACCGGGACAATGAGCAGTTCTTC,CASSRNRDNEQFF
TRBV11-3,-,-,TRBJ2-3,TGTGCCAGCAGCTATGGGGGGGCCTCCACAGATACGCAGTATTTT,CASSYGGASTDTQYF
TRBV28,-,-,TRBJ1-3,TGTGCCAGCAGTTTACCAGGAAACTCTGGAAACACCATATATTTT,CASSLPGNSGNTIYF
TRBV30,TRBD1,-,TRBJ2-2,TGTGCCTGGAGAACCGGGACAGGGGACACCGGGGAGCTGTTTTTT,CAWRTGTGDTGELFF
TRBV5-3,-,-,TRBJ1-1,TGTGCCAGAATGGTAAATCCGCCAGGCACTGAAGCTTTCTTT,CARMVNPPGTEAFF
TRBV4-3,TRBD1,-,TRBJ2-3,TGCGCCAGCAGCCAAGGGACAGGGGGCACAGATACGCAGTATTTT,CASSQGTGGTDTQYF
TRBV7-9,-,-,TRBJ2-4,TGTGCCAGCAGCCCCCAACAGGGCGGGTGGGACAAAAACATTCAGTACTTC,CASSPQQGGWDKNIQYF
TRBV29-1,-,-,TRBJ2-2,TGCAGCGTGACAGGTTACACCGGGGAGCTGTTTTTT,CSVTGYTGELFF
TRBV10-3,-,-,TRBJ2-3,TGTGCCATCAGTGAGTCTGATCGACGCACAGATACGCAGTATTTT,CAISESDRRTDTQYF
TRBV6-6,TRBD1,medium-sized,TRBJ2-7,TGTGCCACCAGGGGGACAGGGTTTAATGGCGAGCAGTACTTC,CATRGTGFNGEQYF
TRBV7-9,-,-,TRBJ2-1,TGTGCCAGCAGCTTAGCGCTTTGGGTCCCAAGGGGGGAGTTCTTC,CASSLALWVPRGEFF
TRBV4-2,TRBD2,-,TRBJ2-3,TGTGCCAGCAGCCAACCGACTAGCGGGACAGGGGATACGCAGTATTTT,CASSQPTSGTGDTQYF
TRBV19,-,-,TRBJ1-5,TGTGCCAGTAGTATTGAGGGACGGCCCCAGCATTTT,CASSIEGRPQHF
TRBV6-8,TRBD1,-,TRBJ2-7,TGTGCCAGCAGCCCCCGGACAGGGGGCGAGCAGTACTTC,CASSPRTGGEQYF
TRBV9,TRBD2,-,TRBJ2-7,TGTGCCAGCAGCGTAGCGGGGGGGAAGAGCTACGAGCAGTACTTC,CASSVAGGKSYEQYF
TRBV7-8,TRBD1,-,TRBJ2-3,TGTGCCAGCAGACACGACAGGGACACAGATACGCAGTATTTT,CASRHDRDTDTQYF
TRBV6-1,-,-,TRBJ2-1,TGTGCCAGCATAAGCACTTCTTACAATGAGCAGTTCTTC,CASISTSYNEQFF